The rows below give T cell receptor beta chains drawn from one sample of a study of T cells in Graves' hyperthyroidism and ophthalmopathy. TCRdb redid the calling of the multiplex PCR reads with MiXCR, one entry per CDR3 protein. Among roughly 740,000 distinct CDR3 sequences listed, roughly 17% were seen once. Sequencing was carried out using blood. All receptors derive from a man between 18 and 29 years old with Graves' hyperthyroidism. Both conserved end residues are part of each CDR3. A D gene is named only where the DNA matches it firmly.

CDR3aa,v_gene,d_gene
CSVDWSSEAFF,TRBV29-1,-
CASSLNTRTEAFF,TRBV7-3,-
CASSLSGSEQYF,TRBV7-9,-
CATSGLYTGELFF,TRBV24-1,-
CASSPGTSGRKKMTDTQYF,TRBV28,TRBD2
CSASDRANSYEQYF,TRBV20-1,TRBD1
CASSAGQGALTEAFF,TRBV9,TRBD1
CSARIAAYEQYF,TRBV20-1,-
CASSLGAGADTEAFF,TRBV11-3,-
CASSYVAGEVQYF,TRBV6-6,-
CASSPIPGQGSNEQFF,TRBV27,TRBD1
CASSFAGGPSYEQYF,TRBV27,TRBD2
CASSLLRTQGRETQYF,TRBV4-1,-
CASSPTRGEFF,TRBV3-1,-
CASSELYLMNTEAFF,TRBV6-1,-
CAWSVPGKYNEQFF,TRBV30,-
CASSLGAYRTDTQYF,TRBV7-3,-
CASGPPPGQGVNEQFF,TRBV12-5,TRBD1
CASRGQGGGEEKLFF,TRBV6-1,TRBD1
CASSSEGGRPYEQYF,TRBV6-1,TRBD1
CASSLRDGNHYGYTF,TRBV4-1,-
CASSRGQGTGNTIYF,TRBV6-1,TRBD1
CASSYSRGQTEAFF,TRBV6-5,TRBD1
CASSLLGTGPNQPQHF,TRBV28,TRBD1
CATSREGDRVGEQYF,TRBV15,TRBD1
CASSSTSGRGYEQYF,TRBV5-1,TRBD2
CASSLGGTETQYF,TRBV28,-
CSVEVRDRAANYGYTF,TRBV29-1,TRBD1
CSARDGQGAPYEQYF,TRBV20-1,TRBD1
CASSHFGRSLGETQYF,TRBV28,-
CASSFRLANEQYF,TRBV12-3/TRBV12-4,-
CSARDLGTGGRSPLHF,TRBV20-1,TRBD1
CAISSGTGDAGELFF,TRBV10-3,TRBD1
CASSRRGLGNEQFF,TRBV7-3,-
CASSLRWHTGELFF,TRBV11-2,-
CASRAGLQEQFF,TRBV6-1,TRBD2
CASSLGGTYDQPQHF,TRBV7-8,-
CSVLRSGTGPQETQYF,TRBV29-1,TRBD1
CGSSSDYTRGNIQYF,TRBV7-2,-
CASGLAVTTGLGTGELFF,TRBV12-5,-
CASSREETSYNEQFF,TRBV10-2,-
CASSLDSGRWSYEQYF,TRBV5-1,-